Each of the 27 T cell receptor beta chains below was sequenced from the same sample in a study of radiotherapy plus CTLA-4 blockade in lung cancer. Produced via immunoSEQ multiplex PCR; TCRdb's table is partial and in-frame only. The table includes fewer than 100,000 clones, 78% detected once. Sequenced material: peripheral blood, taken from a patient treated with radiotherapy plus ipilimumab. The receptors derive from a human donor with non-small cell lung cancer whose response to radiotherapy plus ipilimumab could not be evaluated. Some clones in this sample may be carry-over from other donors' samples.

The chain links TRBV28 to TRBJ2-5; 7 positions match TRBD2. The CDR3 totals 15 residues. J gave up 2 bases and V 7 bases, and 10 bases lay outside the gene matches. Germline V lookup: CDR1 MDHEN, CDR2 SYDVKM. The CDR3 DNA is TGTGCCAGCAATTTCTGGGGGAGGGAGCAAGAGACCCAGTACTTC. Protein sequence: CASNFWGREQETQYF.

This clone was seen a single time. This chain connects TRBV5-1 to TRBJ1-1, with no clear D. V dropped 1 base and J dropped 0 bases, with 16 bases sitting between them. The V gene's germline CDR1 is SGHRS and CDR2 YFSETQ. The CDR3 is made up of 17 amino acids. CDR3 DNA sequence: TGCGCCAGCAGCTTGAGGGCGGGGAATCGCCTGAACACTGAAGCTTTCTTT. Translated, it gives CASSLRAGNRLNTEAFF.

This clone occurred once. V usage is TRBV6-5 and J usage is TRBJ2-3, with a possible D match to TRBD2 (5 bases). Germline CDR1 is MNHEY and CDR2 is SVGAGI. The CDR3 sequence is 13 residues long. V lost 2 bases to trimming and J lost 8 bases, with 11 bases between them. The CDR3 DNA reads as TGTGCCAGCAGTTACGGGGAGTACGGTACGCAGTATTTT. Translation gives CASSYGEYGTQYF.

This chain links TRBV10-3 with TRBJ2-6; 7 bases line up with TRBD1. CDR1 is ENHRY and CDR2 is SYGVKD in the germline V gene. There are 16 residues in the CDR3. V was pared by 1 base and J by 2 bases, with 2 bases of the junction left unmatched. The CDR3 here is CAISEFTGAGANVLTF. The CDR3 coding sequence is TGTGCCATCAGTGAGTTTACAGGGGCTGGGGCCAACGTCCTGACTTTC.

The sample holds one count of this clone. The CDR3 sequence: CASSLKAGTGGGYTF. CDR3 nucleotide sequence: TGTGCCAGCAGTTTAAAAGCCGGGACAGGGGGGGGCTACACCTTC. The V gene is TRBV27, the J gene TRBJ1-2; TRBD1 aligns across 11 bases. The CDR3 has 15 amino acids. Germline-derived CDR1 and CDR2 are MNHEY and SMNVEV (reference sequence). With 2 bases clipped from V and 8 bases from J, the junction kept 7 bases outside the gene matches.

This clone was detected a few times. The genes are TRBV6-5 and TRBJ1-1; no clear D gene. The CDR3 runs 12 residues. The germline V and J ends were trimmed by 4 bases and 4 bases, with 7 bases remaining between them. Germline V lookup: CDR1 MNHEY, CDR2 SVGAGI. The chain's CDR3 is CASSWGGTEAFF. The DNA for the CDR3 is TGTGCCAGCAGTTGGGGAGGCACTGAAGCTTTCTTT.

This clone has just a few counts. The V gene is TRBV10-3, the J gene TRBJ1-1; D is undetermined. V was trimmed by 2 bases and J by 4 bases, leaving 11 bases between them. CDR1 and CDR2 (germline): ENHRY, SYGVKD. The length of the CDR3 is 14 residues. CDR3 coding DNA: TGTGCCATCAGTGAGCCGGCAGGTAGCACTGAAGCTTTCTTT. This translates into CAISEPAGSTEAFF.

The CDR3 loop reads CASSLQGDEQYF. In DNA, the CDR3 is TGTGCCAGCAGCCTACAGGGGGACGAGCAGTACTTC. The V gene is TRBV6-6, the J gene TRBJ2-7; 8 bases line up with TRBD1. Germline CDR1 MNHNY, CDR2 SVGAGI (reference sequence). V was clipped by 6 bases and J by 5 bases; unmatched bases: 3. The CDR3 loop spans 12 amino acids.

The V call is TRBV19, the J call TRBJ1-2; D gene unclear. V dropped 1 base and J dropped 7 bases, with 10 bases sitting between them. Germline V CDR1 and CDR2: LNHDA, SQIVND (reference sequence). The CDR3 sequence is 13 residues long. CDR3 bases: TGTGCCAGTAGTATAGGGGAGTTTGGTGGCTACACCTTC. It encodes CASSIGEFGGYTF.

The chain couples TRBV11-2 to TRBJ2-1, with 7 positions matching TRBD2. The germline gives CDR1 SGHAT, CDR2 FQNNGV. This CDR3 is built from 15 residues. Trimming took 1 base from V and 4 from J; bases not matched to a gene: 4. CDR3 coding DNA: TGTGCCAGCAGCTTAGGAGTTAGCGGGTACAATGAGCAGTTCTTC. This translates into CASSLGVSGYNEQFF.

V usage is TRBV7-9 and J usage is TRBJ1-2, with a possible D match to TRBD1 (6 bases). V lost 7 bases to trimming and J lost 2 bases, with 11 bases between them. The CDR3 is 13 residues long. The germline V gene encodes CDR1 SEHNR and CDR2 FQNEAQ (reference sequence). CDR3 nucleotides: TGTGCCAGCACCCCAGGACAGAACTATGGCTACACCTTC. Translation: CASTPGQNYGYTF.

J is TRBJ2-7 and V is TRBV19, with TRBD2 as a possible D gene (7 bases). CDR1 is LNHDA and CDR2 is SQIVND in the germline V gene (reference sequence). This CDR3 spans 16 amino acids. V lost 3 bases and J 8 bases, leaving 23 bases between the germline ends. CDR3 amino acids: CASSMRGGDSIPKQYF. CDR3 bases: TGTGCCAGTAGTATGAGGGGGGGGGACTCCATTCCGAAGCAGTACTTC.

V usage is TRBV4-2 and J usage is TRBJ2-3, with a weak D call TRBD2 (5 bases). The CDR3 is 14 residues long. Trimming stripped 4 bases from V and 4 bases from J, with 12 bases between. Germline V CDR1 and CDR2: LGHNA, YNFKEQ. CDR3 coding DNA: TGTGCCAGCAGCCCCCCCCTAGCAGCAGATACGCAGTATTTT. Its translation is CASSPPLAADTQYF.

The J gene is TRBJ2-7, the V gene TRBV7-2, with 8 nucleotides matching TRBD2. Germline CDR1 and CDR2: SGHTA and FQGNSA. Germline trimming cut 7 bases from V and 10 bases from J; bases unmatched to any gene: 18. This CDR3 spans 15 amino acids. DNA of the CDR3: TGTGCCAGCACATTCGAGGGGACTAGTTTAGTCCGTCAGTACTTC. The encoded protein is CASTFEGTSLVRQYF.

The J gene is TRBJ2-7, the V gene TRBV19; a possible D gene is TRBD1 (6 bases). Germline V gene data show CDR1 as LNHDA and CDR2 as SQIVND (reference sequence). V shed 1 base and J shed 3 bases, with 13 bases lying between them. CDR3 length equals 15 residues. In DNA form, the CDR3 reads TGTGCCAGTAGTATAGCCGGCGGACAGATCTACGAGCAGTACTTC. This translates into CASSIAGGQIYEQYF.

In nucleotides, the CDR3 is TGTGCCAGCAGTGATCCAGGGTCGGCTTTCTTT. Translation: CASSDPGSAFF. The genes are TRBV6-1 and TRBJ1-1, with D possibly TRBD1 on 5 matching bases. The V gene lost 3 bases and the J gene lost 11 bases, with 10 bases spanning the gap. CDR1 MNHNS and CDR2 SASEGT come from the germline V gene. The CDR3 sequence is 11 residues long.

The CDR3 bases are TGTGCCAGCACCACCGGGACAGGACGTCAGCCCCAGCATTTT. This sequence encodes CASTTGTGRQPQHF. V and J are TRBV2 and TRBJ1-5; TRBD1 agrees at 8 bases. V lost 7 bases to trimming and J lost 6 bases; unmatched junction nucleotides: 8. The CDR3 is made up of 14 amino acids. Germline loops: CDR1 SNHLY, CDR2 FYNNEI.

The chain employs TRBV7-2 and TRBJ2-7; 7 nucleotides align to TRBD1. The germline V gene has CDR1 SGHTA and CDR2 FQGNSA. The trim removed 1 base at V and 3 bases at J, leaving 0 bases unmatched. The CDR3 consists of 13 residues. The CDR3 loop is CASSLDRGYEQYF. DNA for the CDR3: TGTGCCAGCAGCTTAGACAGGGGCTACGAGCAGTACTTC. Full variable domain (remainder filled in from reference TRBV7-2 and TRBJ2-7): GAGVSQSPSNKVTEKGKDVELRCDPISGHTALYWYRQSLGQGLEFLIYFQGNSAPDKSGLPSDRFSAERTGGSVSTLTIQRTQQEDSAVYLCASSLDRGYEQYFGPGTRLTVT.

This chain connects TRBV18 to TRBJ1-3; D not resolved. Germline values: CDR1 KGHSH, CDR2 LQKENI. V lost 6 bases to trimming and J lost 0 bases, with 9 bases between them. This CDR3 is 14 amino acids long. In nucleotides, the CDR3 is TGTGCCAGCTCCTACGCTGGCTCTGGAAACACCATATATTTT. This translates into CASSYAGSGNTIYF.

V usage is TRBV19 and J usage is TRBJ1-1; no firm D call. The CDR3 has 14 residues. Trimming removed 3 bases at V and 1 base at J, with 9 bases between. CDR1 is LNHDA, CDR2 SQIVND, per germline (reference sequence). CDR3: CASSISVTNTEAFF. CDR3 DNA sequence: TGTGCCAGTAGTATCAGCGTAACGAACACTGAAGCTTTCTTT.

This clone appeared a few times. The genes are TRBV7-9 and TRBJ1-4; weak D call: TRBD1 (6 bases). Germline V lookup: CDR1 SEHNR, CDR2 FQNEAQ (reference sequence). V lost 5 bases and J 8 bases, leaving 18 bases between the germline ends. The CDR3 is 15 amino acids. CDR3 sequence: CASSQEELTGEKLFF. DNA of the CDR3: TGTGCCAGCAGCCAAGAAGAGCTTACAGGGGAAAAACTGTTTTTT.

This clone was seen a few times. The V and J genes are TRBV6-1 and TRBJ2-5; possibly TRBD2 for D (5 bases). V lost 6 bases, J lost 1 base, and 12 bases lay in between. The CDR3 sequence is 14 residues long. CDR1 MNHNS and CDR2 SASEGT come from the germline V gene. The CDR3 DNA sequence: TGTGCCAGCAGCCTCACCGGGATCCAAGAGACCCAGTACTTC. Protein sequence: CASSLTGIQETQYF.

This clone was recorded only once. The CDR3 region has the DNA TGTGCCAGCAGTTTCGGGGTGACTAATGAAAAACTGTTTTTT. Translation: CASSFGVTNEKLFF. The rearrangement links TRBV6-5 to TRBJ1-4; D is unresolved. Trimming removed 4 bases from V and 2 bases from J, with 8 bases in between. This CDR3 spans 14 amino acids. Germline lookup yields CDR1 MNHEY and CDR2 SVGAGI.

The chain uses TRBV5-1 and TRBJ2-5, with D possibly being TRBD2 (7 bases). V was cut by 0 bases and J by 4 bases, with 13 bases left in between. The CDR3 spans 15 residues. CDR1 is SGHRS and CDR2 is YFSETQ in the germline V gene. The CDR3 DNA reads TGCGCCAGCAGCTTGGCCGGGGGGACATCAGAGACCCAGTACTTC. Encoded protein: CASSLAGGTSETQYF.

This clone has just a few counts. CDR3 DNA: TGTGCCAGCAGTTTAGGGGGAGACGAGCAGTACTTC. Protein: CASSLGGDEQYF. The chain links TRBV25-1 to TRBJ2-7; possible D gene TRBD1, 6 bases. Germline CDR1 is MGHDK and CDR2 is SYGVNS. The CDR3 sequence is 12 residues long. Trimming cost V 5 bases and J 5 bases, with 10 bases left between them.

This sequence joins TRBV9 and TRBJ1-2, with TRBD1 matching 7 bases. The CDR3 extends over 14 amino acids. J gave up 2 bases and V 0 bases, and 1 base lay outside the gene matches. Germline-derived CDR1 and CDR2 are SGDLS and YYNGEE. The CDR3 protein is CASSVGQGNYGYTF. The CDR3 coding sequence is TGTGCCAGCAGCGTAGGACAGGGAAACTATGGCTACACCTTC.

In nucleotides, the CDR3 is TGCGCCAGCAGCTTGGTTTCCGGGACAGGGGTGCACGAGCAGTACTTC. Its protein is CASSLVSGTGVHEQYF. J is TRBJ2-7 and V is TRBV5-1, with TRBD1 matching 10 bases. The germline V gene has CDR1 SGHRS and CDR2 YFSETQ. J gave up 5 bases and V 0 bases, and 8 bases lay outside the gene matches. CDR3 length: 16 amino acids.